The source of this T cell receptor (beta chain) is a study of tumor and adjacent non-tumor tissue in lung cancer. TCRbeta libraries were built with three rounds of nested PCR, modified from ARM-PCR. MiXCR was run by TCRdb on the multiplex PCR reads, yielding one entry per CDR3 protein. The table has about 120,000 distinct CDR3 sequences, over 75% seen once. No cell sorting was done before RNA was extracted from the tissue. This CDR3 has 16 amino acids. J lost 14 bases, V lost 3 bases, and 17 bases had no gene match. The germline V gene encodes CDR1 ENHRY and CDR2 SYGVKD. The receptor was isolated from an older man with non-small cell lung cancer. The sample taken for sequencing was lung tumor tissue. The rearrangement joins TRBV10-3 to TRBJ2-3; the match to TRBD2 covers 10 bases. CDR3 in DNA: TGTGCCATCAGTGATACTAGCGGGATGGACACAGATACCCTGTATTTT. Protein: CAISDTSGMDTDTLYF.